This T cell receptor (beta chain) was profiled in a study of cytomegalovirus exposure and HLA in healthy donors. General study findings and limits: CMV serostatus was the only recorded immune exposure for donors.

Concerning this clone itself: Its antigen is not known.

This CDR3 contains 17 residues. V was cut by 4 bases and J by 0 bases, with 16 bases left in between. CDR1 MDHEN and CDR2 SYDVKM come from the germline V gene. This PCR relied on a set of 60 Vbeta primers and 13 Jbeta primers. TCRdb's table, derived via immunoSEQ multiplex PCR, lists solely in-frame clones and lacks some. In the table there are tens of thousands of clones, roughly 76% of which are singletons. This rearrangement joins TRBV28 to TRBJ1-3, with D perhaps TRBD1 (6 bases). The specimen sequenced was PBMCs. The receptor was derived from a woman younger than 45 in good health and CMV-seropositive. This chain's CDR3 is CASSSHPQGSSGNTIYF. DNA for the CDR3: TGTGCCAGCAGTTCCCATCCCCAGGGGAGCTCTGGAAACACCATATATTTT.